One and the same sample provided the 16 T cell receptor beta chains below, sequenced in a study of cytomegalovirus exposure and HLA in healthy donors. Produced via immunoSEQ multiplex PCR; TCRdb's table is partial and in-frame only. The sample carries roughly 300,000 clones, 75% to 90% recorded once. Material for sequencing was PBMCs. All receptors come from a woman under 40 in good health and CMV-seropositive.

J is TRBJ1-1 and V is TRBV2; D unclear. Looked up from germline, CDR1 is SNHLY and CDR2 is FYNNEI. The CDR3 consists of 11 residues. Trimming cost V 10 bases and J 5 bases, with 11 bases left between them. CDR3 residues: CAIGRGTEAFF. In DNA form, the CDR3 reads TGTGCCATTGGGCGCGGGACTGAAGCTTTCTTT.

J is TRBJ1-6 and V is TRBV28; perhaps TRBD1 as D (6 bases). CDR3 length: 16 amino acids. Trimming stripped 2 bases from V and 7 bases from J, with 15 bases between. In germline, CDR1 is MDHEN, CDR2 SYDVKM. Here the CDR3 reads CASSLVGRGRNSPLHF. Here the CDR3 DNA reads TGTGCCAGCAGTTTAGTAGGCAGGGGTCGGAATTCACCCCTCCACTTT.

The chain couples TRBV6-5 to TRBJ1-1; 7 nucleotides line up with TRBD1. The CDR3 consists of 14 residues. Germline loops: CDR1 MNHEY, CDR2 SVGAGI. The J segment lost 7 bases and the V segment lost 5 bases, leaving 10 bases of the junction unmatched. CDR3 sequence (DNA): TGTGCCAGCAGTGATGCAGGGGGGTCGGTTGAAGCTTTCTTT. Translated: CASSDAGGSVEAFF.

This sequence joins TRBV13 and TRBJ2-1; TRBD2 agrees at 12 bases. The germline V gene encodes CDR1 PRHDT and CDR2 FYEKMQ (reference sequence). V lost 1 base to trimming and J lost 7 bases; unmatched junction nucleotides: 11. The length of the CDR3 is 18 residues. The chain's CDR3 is CASSLAASGGAPWNEQFF. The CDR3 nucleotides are TGTGCCAGCAGCTTAGCGGCTAGCGGGGGGGCACCGTGGAATGAGCAGTTCTTC.

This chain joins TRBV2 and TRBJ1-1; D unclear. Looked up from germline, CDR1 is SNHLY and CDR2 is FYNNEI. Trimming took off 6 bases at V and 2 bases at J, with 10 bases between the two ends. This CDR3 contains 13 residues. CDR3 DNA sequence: TGTGCCAGCAGGGTAGACGGTAACACTGAAGCTTTCTTT. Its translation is CASRVDGNTEAFF.

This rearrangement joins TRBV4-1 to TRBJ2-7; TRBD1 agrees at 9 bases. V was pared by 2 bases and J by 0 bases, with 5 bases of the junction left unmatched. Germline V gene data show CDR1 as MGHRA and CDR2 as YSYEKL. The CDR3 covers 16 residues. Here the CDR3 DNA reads TGCGCCAGCAGCCAACTAACAGGGGGCGCCTCCTACGAGCAGTACTTC. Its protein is CASSQLTGGASYEQYF.

The chain's CDR3 is CASSLNLAGSSYNEQFF. CDR3 coding DNA: TGTGCCAGCAGTTTAAATCTTGCGGGAAGCTCCTACAATGAGCAGTTCTTC. The chain carries TRBV27 and TRBJ2-1; TRBD2 is a possible D gene (6 bases). Trimming left V 2 bases short and J 0 bases short, with 14 bases between. The CDR3 is made up of 17 amino acids. Germline V gene data show CDR1 as MNHEY and CDR2 as SMNVEV (reference sequence).

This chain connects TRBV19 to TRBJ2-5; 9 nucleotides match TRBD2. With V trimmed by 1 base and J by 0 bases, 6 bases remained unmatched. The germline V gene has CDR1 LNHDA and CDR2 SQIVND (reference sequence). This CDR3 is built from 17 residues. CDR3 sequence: CASSIVWASGNQETQYF. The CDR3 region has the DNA TGTGCCAGTAGTATAGTCTGGGCTAGCGGGAACCAAGAGACCCAGTACTTC.

As DNA, the CDR3 is TGCGCCAGCAGCCGACAGGGGAACACCGGGGAGCTGTTTTTT. Translation gives CASSRQGNTGELFF. The rearrangement uses TRBV4-3 and TRBJ2-2; 7 nucleotides line up with TRBD1. Germline V lookup: CDR1 LGHNA, CDR2 YSLEER. This CDR3 comprises 14 residues. V was pared by 4 bases and J by 1 base, with 0 bases of the junction left unmatched.

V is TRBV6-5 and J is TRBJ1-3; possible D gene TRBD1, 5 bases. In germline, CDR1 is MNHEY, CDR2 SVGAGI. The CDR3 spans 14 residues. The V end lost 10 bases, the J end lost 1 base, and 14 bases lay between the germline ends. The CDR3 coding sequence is TGTGCCACCTTTCAGGGTGTTTCTGGAAACACCATATATTTT. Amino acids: CATFQGVSGNTIYF.

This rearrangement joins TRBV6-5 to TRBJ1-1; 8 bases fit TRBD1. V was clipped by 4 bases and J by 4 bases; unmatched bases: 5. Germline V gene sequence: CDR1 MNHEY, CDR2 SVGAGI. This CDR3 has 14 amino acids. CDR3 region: CASSFDRGGTEAFF. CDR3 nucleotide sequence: TGTGCCAGCAGTTTCGACAGGGGCGGCACTGAAGCTTTCTTT.

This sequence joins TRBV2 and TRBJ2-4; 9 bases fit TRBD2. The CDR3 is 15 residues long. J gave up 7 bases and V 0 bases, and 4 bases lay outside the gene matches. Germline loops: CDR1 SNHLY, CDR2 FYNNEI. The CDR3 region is CASSEARGGWNIQYF. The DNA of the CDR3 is TGTGCCAGCAGTGAAGCGCGGGGGGGCTGGAACATTCAGTACTTC.

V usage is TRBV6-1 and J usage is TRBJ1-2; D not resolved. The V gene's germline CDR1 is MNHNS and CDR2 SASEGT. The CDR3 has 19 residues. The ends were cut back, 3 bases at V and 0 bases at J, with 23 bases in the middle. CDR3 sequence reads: CASSDRRAVTALANYGYTF. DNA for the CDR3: TGTGCCAGCAGTGACCGGCGGGCTGTTACGGCGTTAGCTAACTATGGCTACACCTTC.

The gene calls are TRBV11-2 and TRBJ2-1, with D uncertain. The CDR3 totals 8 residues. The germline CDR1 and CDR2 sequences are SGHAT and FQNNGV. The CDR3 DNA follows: TGTGGCGACAATGAGCAGTTCTTC. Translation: CGDNEQFF.

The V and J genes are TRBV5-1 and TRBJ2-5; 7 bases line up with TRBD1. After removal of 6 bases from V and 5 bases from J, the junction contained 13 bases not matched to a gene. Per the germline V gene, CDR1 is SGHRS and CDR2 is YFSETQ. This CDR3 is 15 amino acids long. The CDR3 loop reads CASMGLGGSLETQYF. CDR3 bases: TGCGCCAGCATGGGCCTAGGGGGCAGTCTGGAGACCCAGTACTTC.

The CDR3 region is CSVVWGSSSYEQYF. The CDR3 bases are TGCAGCGTTGTCTGGGGGTCGAGCTCCTACGAGCAGTACTTC. The chain combines TRBV29-1 with TRBJ2-7; the D gene could be TRBD1 or TRBD2 (5 bases each). The germline CDR1 and CDR2 sequences are SQVTM and ANQGSEA. CDR3 length: 14 residues. Trimming removed 4 bases at V and 0 bases at J, with 13 bases between.